The 24 T cell receptor beta chains in this list originate from one sample, sequenced in a study of blood T cell repertoires in COVID-19. Repertoires were generated with immunoSEQ multiplex PCR, while TCRdb's copy carries only in-frame clones and drops some. The sample has about 240,000 clones, 83% seen once. Sequenced input: PBMCs or T cells enriched from blood (not recorded which). The receptors come from a woman aged 40 to 50 who had been exposed to COVID-19.

This chain connects TRBV6-4 to TRBJ2-4, with TRBD1 as a possible D gene (5 bases). Germline V lookup: CDR1 MRHNA, CDR2 SNTAGT. With 5 bases removed from V and 7 bases from J, the gap between germline ends came to 12 bases. The CDR3 is 13 amino acids. The CDR3 sequence: CASSTGPGNIQYF. In DNA, the CDR3 is TGTGCCAGCAGTACAGGACCAGGGAACATTCAGTACTTC.

The genes are TRBV28 and TRBJ2-7, with TRBD2 matching 13 bases. CDR1 MDHEN and CDR2 SYDVKM come from the germline V gene. The CDR3 covers 16 residues. The V gene end was trimmed by 4 bases and the J gene end by 1 base; junction bases not matched to a gene: 4. The CDR3 is CASSSTSGGLSYEQYF. CDR3 sequence (DNA): TGTGCCAGCAGTTCGACTAGCGGGGGGCTATCCTACGAGCAGTACTTC.

The V call is TRBV2, the J call TRBJ2-7; 7 bases fit TRBD1. J gave up 4 bases and V 3 bases, and 12 bases lay outside the gene matches. From germline, CDR1 is SNHLY and CDR2 FYNNEI. The CDR3 loop spans 16 amino acids. CDR3 loop: CASSEGVGTVIYEQYF. In DNA form, the CDR3 reads TGTGCCAGCAGTGAGGGTGTAGGGACAGTGATATACGAGCAGTACTTC.

The chain has TRBV19 and TRBJ1-5; 7 bases line up with TRBD1. In germline, CDR1 is LNHDA, CDR2 SQIVND (reference sequence). This CDR3 comprises 15 residues. The junction had 5 bases not matched to a gene; V was cut back by 4 bases and J by 2 bases. The CDR3 DNA reads as TGTGCCAGTAGTAGACAGGGTTTTGGCAATCAGCCCCAGCATTTT. The encoded protein is CASSRQGFGNQPQHF.

The chain recombines TRBV27 with TRBJ1-1, with 7 positions matching TRBD1. The V gene end was trimmed by 8 bases and the J gene end by 3 bases; junction bases not matched to a gene: 12. There are 15 residues in the CDR3. Germline V lookup: CDR1 MNHEY, CDR2 SMNVEV (reference sequence). CDR3 loop: CASGLQGGRDTEAFF. The CDR3 DNA reads as TGTGCCAGCGGACTTCAGGGGGGACGAGACACTGAAGCTTTCTTT.

The CDR3 reads CASSQLPTGRNEKLFF. CDR3 nucleotides: TGCGCCAGCAGCCAATTGCCGACAGGGAGGAATGAAAAACTGTTTTTT. J is TRBJ1-4 and V is TRBV4-1; TRBD1 agrees at 7 bases. V trimming: 2 bases; J trimming: 5 bases; junction bases outside the gene matches: 8. Germline CDR1 MGHRA, CDR2 YSYEKL. This CDR3 is built from 16 residues.

The chain joins TRBV9 to TRBJ1-6, with D possibly TRBD1 on 5 matching bases. CDR1 and CDR2 (germline): SGDLS, YYNGEE. The CDR3 loop spans 14 amino acids. V dropped 3 bases and J dropped 7 bases, with 11 bases sitting between them. The CDR3 DNA follows: TGTGCCAGCAGCGAAAGACCAGGGAATTCACCCCTCCACTTT. Translation: CASSERPGNSPLHF.

This chain uses TRBV5-4 with TRBJ2-3, with D perhaps TRBD2 (6 bases). CDR3 size: 12 residues. Germline V gives CDR1 SGHNT, CDR2 YYREEE (reference sequence). Trimming removed 7 bases at V and 2 bases at J, with 8 bases between. The CDR3 sequence is CASGTYTDTQYF. CDR3 in DNA: TGTGCCAGCGGGACTTACACAGATACGCAGTATTTT.

The V gene is TRBV13, the J gene TRBJ1-1; 8 bases fit TRBD1. The CDR3 spans 15 residues. Germline-derived CDR1 and CDR2 are PRHDT and FYEKMQ (reference sequence). After removal of 4 bases from V and 4 bases from J, the junction contained 8 bases not matched to a gene. The CDR3 is CASSSSRGRGTEAFF. The CDR3 DNA reads as TGTGCCAGCAGCTCCTCCAGGGGGCGCGGCACTGAAGCTTTCTTT.

A single count supports this clone. V gene TRBV5-4 combines with J gene TRBJ2-3, with 10 bases lining up with TRBD1. CDR3 size: 16 residues. V was pared by 4 bases and J by 1 base, with 6 bases of the junction left unmatched. Per the germline V gene, CDR1 is SGHNT and CDR2 is YYREEE (reference sequence). Written as DNA, the CDR3 is TGTGCCAGCAGCCAGGCCGGGACAGGGGGCACAGATACGCAGTATTTT. Amino acid sequence: CASSQAGTGGTDTQYF.

CDR3 nucleotides: TGTGCCAGCAGTCCCCTCGGCAGGGGTAGGATCGGCTACACCTTC. It yields the protein CASSPLGRGRIGYTF. The gene calls are TRBV27 and TRBJ1-2, with a possible D match to TRBD1 (6 bases). Germline loops: CDR1 MNHEY, CDR2 SMNVEV (reference sequence). The V gene lost 5 bases and the J gene lost 8 bases, with 21 bases spanning the gap. This CDR3 has 15 amino acids.

The chain combines TRBV9 with TRBJ1-1, with 7 bases identical to TRBD1. Losses at the gene ends were 5 bases for V and 1 base for J; bases not matched to a gene: 2. Germline V gene data show CDR1 as SGDLS and CDR2 as YYNGEE. The CDR3 has 13 residues. The CDR3 DNA reads as TGTGCCAGCAGGGGACAGCCGAACACTGAAGCTTTCTTT. Its translation: CASRGQPNTEAFF.

The chain couples TRBV19 to TRBJ1-1, with TRBD1 identical over 8 bases. Trimming at V came to 6 bases and at J to 4 bases, leaving 7 bases not matched to a gene. The germline V gene encodes CDR1 LNHDA and CDR2 SQIVND (reference sequence). This CDR3 has 14 residues. DNA of the CDR3: TGTGCCAGTAGACAGACAGGGGCCGGCACTGAAGCTTTCTTT. Translating gives CASRQTGAGTEAFF.

V usage is TRBV4-2 and J usage is TRBJ2-2, with D maybe TRBD1 (6 bases). The V and J ends lost 5 bases and 3 bases respectively, with 10 bases between them. CDR3 length: 14 residues. Germline V gives CDR1 LGHNA, CDR2 YNFKEQ. The CDR3 region has the DNA TGTGCCAGCAGCGAGGGACAAGACACCGGGGAGCTGTTTTTT. Its translation is CASSEGQDTGELFF.

V usage is TRBV27 and J usage is TRBJ2-2; TRBD2 matches at 10 bases. This CDR3 is 17 amino acids long. CDR1 and CDR2 (germline): MNHEY, SMNVEV (reference sequence). Losses at the gene ends were 4 bases for V and 2 bases for J; bases not matched to a gene: 7. The chain's CDR3 is CASSSGSGGLNTGELFF. CDR3 bases: TGTGCCAGCAGTTCCGGTAGCGGGGGGCTCAACACCGGGGAGCTGTTTTTT.

CDR3 in amino acids: CASSIGTGLGNEKLFF. CDR3 coding DNA: TGTGCCAGTAGTATAGGCACAGGGTTAGGTAATGAAAAACTGTTTTTT. V and J are TRBV19 and TRBJ1-4; a possible D gene is TRBD1 (6 bases). The CDR3 runs 16 residues. The V gene's germline CDR1 is LNHDA and CDR2 SQIVND (reference sequence). V lost 1 base and J lost 4, with 13 bases in between.

The chain uses TRBV2 and TRBJ1-2, with 8 bases lining up with TRBD1. The CDR3 sequence is 13 residues long. J gave up 6 bases and V 6 bases, and 6 bases lay outside the gene matches. Germline CDR1 reads SNHLY; CDR2 reads FYNNEI. CDR3 amino acids: CASSGQGSDGYTF. CDR3 nucleotides: TGTGCCAGCAGCGGACAGGGTTCGGATGGCTACACCTTC.

This chain uses TRBV28 with TRBJ1-6; D not certain. The CDR3 is made up of 13 amino acids. Trimming took 8 bases from V and 7 from J, leaving 12 bases between them. Germline CDR1 MDHEN, CDR2 SYDVKM. CDR3 amino acids: CASVTGWNSPLHF. The CDR3 nucleotides are TGTGCCAGCGTGACGGGGTGGAATTCACCCCTCCACTTT. The entire variable domain, with the rest obtained from reference TRBV28 and TRBJ1-6, is as follows: DVKVTQSSRYLVKRTGEKVFLECVQDMDHENMFWYRQDPGLGLRLIYFSYDVKMKEKGDIPEGYSVSREKKERFSLILESASTNQTSMYLCASVTGWNSPLHFGNGTRLTVT.

V is TRBV25-1 and J is TRBJ1-1; D gene ambiguous. Germline V CDR1 and CDR2: MGHDK, SYGVNS. The CDR3 sequence is 13 residues long. Trimming took off 4 bases at V and 1 base at J, with 7 bases between the two ends. In DNA, the CDR3 is TGTGCCAGCAGTGTCGACAAGAACACTGAAGCTTTCTTT. Protein sequence: CASSVDKNTEAFF. Full variable domain (remainder filled in from reference TRBV25-1 and TRBJ1-1): EADIYQTPRYLVIGTGKKITLECSQTMGHDKMYWYQQDPGMELHLIHYSYGVNSTEKGDLSSESTVSRIRTEHFPLTLESARPSHTSQYLCASSVDKNTEAFFGQGTRLTVV.

J is TRBJ2-5 and V is TRBV5-6; 8 positions match TRBD2. Germline assignment: CDR1 SGHDT and CDR2 YYEEEE. J was trimmed by 4 bases and V by 1 base; bases with no gene match: 6. The CDR3 consists of 15 residues. CDR3 protein: CASSLPPTSGETQYF. The CDR3 DNA reads as TGTGCCAGCAGCTTGCCCCCTACTAGCGGAGAGACCCAGTACTTC.

The V gene is TRBV15, the J gene TRBJ2-5, with D possibly being TRBD1 (6 bases). The CDR3 extends over 15 amino acids. The germline V gene encodes CDR1 LNHNV and CDR2 YYDKDF (reference sequence). Deletions cut 1 base from V and 5 bases from J, with 14 bases between. The CDR3 coding sequence is TGTGCCACCAGCAGAGTTAATCCCAGGGGTGAGACCCAGTACTTC. Amino acids: CATSRVNPRGETQYF.

This rearrangement joins TRBV5-1 to TRBJ2-2, with TRBD1 identical over 7 bases. After removal of 5 bases from V and 0 bases from J, the junction contained 16 bases not matched to a gene. The germline V gene has CDR1 SGHRS and CDR2 YFSETQ. This CDR3 region has 19 residues. CDR3 coding DNA: TGCGCCAGCAGTTCCGGACAGGCTTTAAGGGGGTCGAACACCGGGGAGCTGTTTTTT. This gives the protein CASSSGQALRGSNTGELFF.

V and J are TRBV9 and TRBJ2-3; 9 positions match TRBD1. V lost 5 bases and J lost 3; bases outside the gene matches: 16. This CDR3 contains 18 residues. CDR1 is SGDLS and CDR2 is YYNGEE in the germline V gene. The CDR3 coding sequence is TGTGCCAGCAGGCCCCGGGACAGGGATTATGTGAAAACAGATACGCAGTATTTT. This translates into CASRPRDRDYVKTDTQYF.

In this sample, this clone turned up once. The chain uses TRBV12-3 or TRBV12-4 and TRBJ1-1; unclear D gene. Trimming cost V 5 bases and J 1 base, with 8 bases left between them. The CDR3 has 13 amino acids. The CDR3 region is CASSPRGNTEAFF. DNA of the CDR3: TGTGCCAGCAGTCCTCGGGGGAACACTGAAGCTTTCTTT.